This entry lists 29 T cell receptor beta chains sequenced from one sample in a study of T-cell reconstitution after alpha-beta-depleted transplantation in children. Preparing the TCRbeta library involved the use of unique molecular identifiers. TCRdb re-derived calls from the PCR reads in MiXCR, one entry per CDR3 protein. Of about 360,000 distinct CDR3 sequences in the sample, about 14% are singletons; the top ten hold around 4%. Sequenced here: PBMCs, sampled from the stem cell graft. These receptors were taken from a human donor who donated a stem cell graft to a child with Fanconi anemia.

This clonotype was observed a few times. The J gene is TRBJ2-1, the V gene TRBV7-2; the D gene is possibly TRBD1 (5 bases). The CDR3 totals 13 residues. Germline V lookup: CDR1 SGHTA, CDR2 FQGNSA. V lost 1 base and J lost 9, with 10 bases in between. CDR3 sequence reads: CASSLGQSTEQFF. DNA of the CDR3: TGTGCCAGCAGCTTAGGACAGTCGACTGAGCAGTTCTTC.

The rearrangement links TRBV18 to TRBJ1-4, with D possibly being TRBD1 (6 bases). The CDR3 extends over 16 amino acids. Between the trimmed V and J ends, which lost 3 bases and 0 bases, there was a span of 11 bases. Germline CDR1 is KGHSH and CDR2 is LQKENI. CDR3 coding DNA: TGTGCCAGCTCACCTTCCTCAGGGGCAACTAATGAAAAACTGTTTTTT. Amino acids: CASSPSSGATNEKLFF.

The sample holds many counts of this clonotype. This chain uses TRBV29-1 with TRBJ2-1; either TRBD1 or TRBD2 may supply D (6 bases each). CDR1 is SQVTM and CDR2 is ANQGSEA in the germline V gene. This CDR3 region has 12 residues. V was shortened by 3 bases and J by 7 bases, with 10 bases between the two germline ends. CDR3 residues: CSVERGVNEQFF. The CDR3 nucleotides are TGCAGCGTTGAGAGGGGGGTGAATGAGCAGTTCTTC.

Turning to this clonotype: An end of the junction does not agree with germline; a read error may underlie this. The chain recombines TRBV11-2 with TRBJ2-1, with D unresolved. Germline lookup yields CDR1 SGHAT and CDR2 FQNNGV. The CDR3 totals 16 residues. The CDR3 protein is CAISPRPFQSYNEQFF. CDR3 nucleotide sequence: TGTGCCATCAGCCCTCGACCCTTCCAATCCTACAATGAGCAGTTCTTC.

The V call is TRBV5-1, the J call TRBJ2-2, with D unresolved. Trimming stripped 2 bases from V and 5 bases from J, with 13 bases between. Germline values: CDR1 SGHRS, CDR2 YFSETQ. The CDR3 is 15 amino acids. The chain's CDR3 is CASSFIPKETGELFF. The CDR3 DNA sequence: TGCGCCAGCAGCTTTATCCCTAAGGAGACCGGGGAGCTGTTTTTT.

CDR3 nucleotides: TGTGCCAGCAGTAGACTAGCGGGGGTTTATGGCGGGGAGCTGTTTTTT. Its protein product is CASSRLAGVYGGELFF. The rearrangement joins TRBV25-1 to TRBJ2-2; 12 nucleotides line up with TRBD2. V shed 5 bases, J shed 7 bases, and the junction held 8 bases outside the gene matches. This CDR3 is 16 amino acids long. CDR1 is MGHDK, CDR2 SYGVNS, per germline.

This clonotype was seen a few times. This chain uses TRBV7-9 with TRBJ2-3; unclear D gene. Germline CDR1 reads SEHNR; CDR2 reads FQNEAQ (reference sequence). This CDR3 is built from 14 residues. Trimming removed 4 bases at V and 2 bases at J, with 10 bases between. CDR3 DNA sequence: TGTGCCAGCAGCTCGGTAGGGCTCACAGATACGCAGTATTTT. It encodes CASSSVGLTDTQYF.

This clonotype was counted many times. J is TRBJ2-2 and V is TRBV2; 10 bases are a match to TRBD2. Germline CDR1 is SNHLY and CDR2 is FYNNEI. CDR3 size: 20 residues. The V gene end was trimmed by 4 bases and the J gene end by 2 bases; junction bases not matched to a gene: 16. The CDR3 protein is CASSVGLSLAGADNTGELFF. In DNA form, the CDR3 reads TGTGCCAGCAGTGTCGGCCTTTCTCTAGCGGGGGCCGATAACACCGGGGAGCTGTTTTTT.

The CDR3 is CASTSEGWSSGANVLTF. CDR3 DNA sequence: TGTGCCAGCACCTCGGAGGGGTGGAGCTCTGGGGCCAACGTCCTGACTTTC. This chain links TRBV6-2 or TRBV6-3 with TRBJ2-6, with D tentatively TRBD2 (6 bases). V was pared by 7 bases and J by 0 bases, with 16 bases between. Germline V gene data show CDR1 as MNHEY and CDR2 as SVGEGT. This CDR3 contains 17 residues.

This clonotype was seen more than once but under ten times. The chain couples TRBV21-1 to TRBJ2-7; no check of the table's D call, TRBD1, against the DNA was made. TRBV21-1 is given as a pseudogene. CDR3 length: 13 residues. The CDR3 DNA reads TGTGCCAACGCCGGGACATCTACCTACGAGCAGTACGTC. This encodes CANAGTSTYEQYV.

This clonotype was observed many times. The V gene is TRBV28, the J gene TRBJ2-1, with TRBD2 as a possible D gene (5 bases). The V gene's germline CDR1 is MDHEN and CDR2 SYDVKM. The CDR3 totals 12 residues. V lost 2 bases, J lost 7 bases, and 6 bases lay in between. The CDR3, as DNA: TGTGCCAGCAGTTTACGGGAAAATGAGCAGTTCTTC. The encoded protein is CASSLRENEQFF.

V is TRBV7-9 and J is TRBJ2-1, with TRBD2 matching 8 bases. Looked up from germline, CDR1 is SEHNR and CDR2 is FQNEAQ (reference sequence). The CDR3 extends over 16 amino acids. Germline trimming cut 3 bases from V and 6 bases from J; bases unmatched to any gene: 10. The CDR3 region is CASSFTQVAGTNEQFF. The CDR3 DNA follows: TGTGCCAGCAGCTTTACTCAGGTAGCGGGGACCAATGAGCAGTTCTTC.

The table lists this clonotype with a few counts. The chain combines TRBV4-3 with TRBJ1-4; the D gene is possibly TRBD1 (5 bases). The V gene lost 2 bases and the J gene lost 0 bases, with 13 bases spanning the gap. CDR1 LGHNA and CDR2 YSLEER come from the germline V gene. CDR3 length: 17 residues. In DNA, the CDR3 is TGCGCCAGCAGCCAATCTCCTTGGGGGGCAACTAATGAAAAACTGTTTTTT. It is translated as CASSQSPWGATNEKLFF.

V usage is TRBV12-3 or TRBV12-4 and J usage is TRBJ2-3; D is perhaps TRBD2 (7 bases). V shed 3 bases and J shed 6 bases, with 13 bases lying between them. This CDR3 has 14 amino acids. The CDR3 DNA sequence: TGTGCCAGCAGTTTTCGGGGGGCGATCGATACGCAGTATTTT. Amino acids: CASSFRGAIDTQYF.

This chain connects TRBV29-1 to TRBJ2-5, with D perhaps TRBD2 (5 bases). This CDR3 is 15 amino acids long. Trimming stripped 4 bases from V and 2 bases from J, with 17 bases between. Germline CDR1 is SQVTM and CDR2 is ANQGSEA. CDR3 DNA: TGCAGCGTTGTGGGGTCCGCGGGCCCGCAAGAGACCCAGTACTTC. Its protein product is CSVVGSAGPQETQYF.

This clonotype has just a few counts. This chain joins TRBV13 and TRBJ2-2; 7 bases map to TRBD2. CDR3 length: 16 amino acids. J was trimmed by 5 bases and V by 2 bases; bases with no gene match: 8. Germline V CDR1 and CDR2: PRHDT, FYEKMQ (reference sequence). The CDR3 is CASSLFGAGRTGELFF. DNA of the CDR3: TGTGCCAGCAGCTTATTCGGGGCCGGGAGGACCGGGGAGCTGTTTTTT.

The table lists this clonotype with a few counts. The rearrangement links TRBV28 to TRBJ2-7; D is unresolved. Germline V gene data show CDR1 as MDHEN and CDR2 as SYDVKM. The CDR3 has 14 amino acids. Trimming left V 4 bases short and J 4 bases short, with 14 bases between. The CDR3 DNA follows: TGTGCCAGCAGTTCCCCACAGCTACCTTACGAGCAGTACGTC. Protein product: CASSSPQLPYEQYV.

This clonotype showed up many times. The V gene is TRBV5-5, the J gene TRBJ1-6; D is unclear. Germline CDR1 is SGHKS and CDR2 is YYEKEE (reference sequence). CDR3 length: 15 residues. V lost 4 bases and J lost 7, with 15 bases in between. The CDR3 DNA sequence: TGTGCCAGCAGCATAGGGCCTTTCGGCAATTCACCCCTCCACTTT. Translation gives CASSIGPFGNSPLHF. Combining the CDR3 with reference TRBV5-5 and TRBJ1-6 gives the whole variable domain DAGVTQSPTHLIKTRGQQVTLRCSPISGHKSVSWYQQVLGQGPQFIFQYYEKEERGRGNFPDRFSARQFPNYSSELNVNALLLGDSALYLCASSIGPFGNSPLHFGNGTRLTVT.

This clonotype occurred many times. The V call is TRBV11-2, the J call TRBJ2-1; D not certain. With 5 bases removed from V and 8 bases from J, the gap between germline ends came to 16 bases. The CDR3 sequence is 14 residues long. In germline, CDR1 is SGHAT, CDR2 FQNNGV. In DNA, the CDR3 is TGTGCCAGCAGCCCTACCGGGCGCCAGGATGAGCAGTTCTTC. Protein sequence: CASSPTGRQDEQFF. Combining the CDR3 with reference TRBV11-2 and TRBJ2-1 gives the whole variable domain EAGVAQSPRYKIIEKRQSVAFWCNPISGHATLYWYQQILGQGPKLLIQFQNNGVVDDSQLPKDRFSAERLKGVDSTLKIQPAKLEDSAVYLCASSPTGRQDEQFFGPGTRLTVL.

This clonotype has a handful of counts. CDR3 sequence reads: CAWRVGEDRISYEQYF. The CDR3 DNA is TGTGCCTGGAGAGTGGGGGAGGACAGGATTTCCTACGAGCAGTACTTC. The rearrangement joins TRBV30 to TRBJ2-7; D possibly corresponds to TRBD1 (7 bases). There are 16 residues in the CDR3. Trimming took off 3 bases at V and 1 base at J, with 19 bases between the two ends. Germline CDR1 GTSNPN, CDR2 SVGIG (reference sequence).

In its sample, this clonotype was seen many times. The genes are TRBV6-5 and TRBJ1-1; possibly TRBD1 for D (6 bases). The CDR3 sequence is 15 residues long. Trimming stripped 0 bases from V and 0 bases from J, with 8 bases between. The germline CDR1 and CDR2 sequences are MNHEY and SVGAGI. The CDR3: CASSYSGGLNTEAFF. The DNA for the CDR3 is TGTGCCAGCAGTTACTCAGGGGGTTTGAACACTGAAGCTTTCTTT.

CDR3 loop: CASSLLGQRDEQYF. The CDR3 DNA follows: TGTGCCAGCTCACTGCTGGGACAGAGAGACGAGCAGTACTTC. This sequence joins TRBV18 and TRBJ2-7, with 7 bases fitting TRBD1. With 4 bases clipped from V and 5 bases from J, the junction kept 8 bases outside the gene matches. CDR1 is KGHSH, CDR2 LQKENI, per germline. This CDR3 spans 14 amino acids. Drawing the rest from reference TRBV18 and TRBJ2-7, the complete variable domain is NAGVMQNPRHLVRRRGQEARLRCSPMKGHSHVYWYRQLPEEGLKFMVYLQKENIIDESGMPKERFSAEFPKEGPSILRIQQVVRGDSAAYFCASSLLGQRDEQYFGPGTRLTVT.

This clonotype was seen a handful of times. CDR3 DNA: TGTGCCAGCAGCTTTCTACTCGAGTCAATCACCGGGGAGCTGTTTTTT. It translates to CASSFLLESITGELFF. The chain links TRBV7-9 to TRBJ2-2; D is uncertain. Germline CDR1 and CDR2: SEHNR and FQNEAQ (reference sequence). This CDR3 comprises 16 residues. V shed 3 bases and J shed 4 bases, with 15 bases lying between them.

This chain links TRBV5-5 with TRBJ2-3, with TRBD2 matching 10 bases. J gave up 4 bases and V 5 bases, and 7 bases lay outside the gene matches. The CDR3 covers 15 residues. Germline lookup yields CDR1 SGHKS and CDR2 YYEKEE (reference sequence). The chain's CDR3 is CASRAWGLASDTQYF. For the CDR3, the DNA is TGTGCCAGCAGGGCGTGGGGACTAGCGTCAGATACGCAGTATTTT.

This chain uses TRBV19 with TRBJ2-2; 7 nucleotides align to TRBD1. Germline V CDR1 and CDR2: LNHDA, SQIVND (reference sequence). Trimming at V came to 5 bases and at J to 9 bases, leaving 3 bases not matched to a gene. The CDR3 is 12 amino acids. The CDR3 bases are TGTGCCAGTAGTCACAGGGGCTGGGAGCTGTTTTTT. Translation: CASSHRGWELFF.

The chain has TRBV19 and TRBJ2-3; 8 bases fit TRBD2. The CDR3 spans 19 residues. V shed 4 bases, J shed 2 bases, and the junction held 17 bases outside the gene matches. CDR1 and CDR2 from the germline V gene are LNHDA and SQIVND (reference sequence). The CDR3 reads CASSSRYLLGTRLTDTQYF. The CDR3 bases are TGTGCCAGTAGTAGTCGATACCTGCTCGGGACTAGGCTCACAGATACGCAGTATTTT.

This clonotype has only a few counts. The chain carries TRBV7-9 and TRBJ1-1, with D unresolved. Trimming left V 6 bases short and J 2 bases short, with 19 bases between. Germline lookup yields CDR1 SEHNR and CDR2 FQNEAQ (reference sequence). The CDR3 loop spans 16 amino acids. The CDR3 loop reads CASRTAEQSLNTEAFF. The CDR3 DNA follows: TGTGCCAGCAGAACGGCCGAGCAATCCCTCAACACTGAAGCTTTCTTT.

This clonotype was seen many times. This chain links TRBV20-1 with TRBJ2-1; 8 bases agree with TRBD2. V lost 7 bases to trimming and J lost 2 bases; unmatched junction nucleotides: 4. The CDR3 is 13 residues long. Germline assignment: CDR1 DFQATT and CDR2 SNEGSKA (reference sequence). The CDR3 DNA reads as TGCAGTGTTAATAGCGGGGCCTACAATGAGCAGTTCTTC. Protein sequence: CSVNSGAYNEQFF.

V and J are TRBV7-9 and TRBJ2-2; D unresolved. The CDR3 totals 15 residues. V was shortened by 2 bases and J by 8 bases, with 15 bases between the two germline ends. Germline V gene sequence: CDR1 SEHNR, CDR2 FQNEAQ (reference sequence). This chain's CDR3 is CASSLSRQARGELFF. The CDR3 region has the DNA TGTGCCAGCAGCTTATCGAGGCAAGCACGGGGGGAGCTGTTTTTT.